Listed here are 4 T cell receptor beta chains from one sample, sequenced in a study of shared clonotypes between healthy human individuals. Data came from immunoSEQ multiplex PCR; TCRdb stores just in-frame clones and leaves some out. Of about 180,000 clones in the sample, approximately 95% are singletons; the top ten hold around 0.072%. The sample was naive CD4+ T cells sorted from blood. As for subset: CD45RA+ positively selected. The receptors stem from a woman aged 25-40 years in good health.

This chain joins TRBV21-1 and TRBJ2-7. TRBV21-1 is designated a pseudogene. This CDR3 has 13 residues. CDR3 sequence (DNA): TGTGCCAGCAGCAGGGACGGCACCTACGAGCAGTACTTC. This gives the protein CASSRDGTYEQYF.

The CDR3 DNA sequence: TGTGCCAGCACCATTGATCTGACAGGGGGCAACGAGCAGTACTTC. Translation gives CASTIDLTGGNEQYF. This chain uses TRBV28 with TRBJ2-7, with 10 bases lining up with TRBD1. CDR1 MDHEN and CDR2 SYDVKM come from the germline V gene. The CDR3 consists of 15 residues. After removal of 7 bases from V and 5 bases from J, the junction contained 11 bases not matched to a gene.

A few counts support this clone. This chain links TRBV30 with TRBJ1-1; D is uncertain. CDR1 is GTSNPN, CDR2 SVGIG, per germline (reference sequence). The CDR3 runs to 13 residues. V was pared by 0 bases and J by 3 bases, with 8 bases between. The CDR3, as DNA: TGTGCCTGGAGTGTACGAGGGCACACTGAAGCTTTCTTT. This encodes CAWSVRGHTEAFF.

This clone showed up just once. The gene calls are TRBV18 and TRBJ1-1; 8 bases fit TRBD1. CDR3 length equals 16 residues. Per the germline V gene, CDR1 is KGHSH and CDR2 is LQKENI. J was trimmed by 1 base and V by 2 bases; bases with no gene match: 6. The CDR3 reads CASSPFQGAWNTEAFF. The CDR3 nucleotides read TGTGCCAGCTCACCATTTCAGGGGGCGTGGAACACTGAAGCTTTCTTT.